This T cell receptor beta chain appears in the sequencing data of a study of cytomegalovirus exposure and HLA in healthy donors. Germline-derived CDR1 and CDR2 are MNHEY and SVGAGI. CDR3 size: 16 residues. V lost 1 base, J lost 8 bases, and 10 bases stayed unmatched. Measured with immunoSEQ multiplex PCR; TCRdb has only the in-frame clones, and not every one. Among about 110,000 clones listed, approximately 85% were seen once. Sequenced input: PBMCs. This rearrangement joins TRBV6-5 to TRBJ2-1; TRBD2 matches at 8 bases. This TCR came from a woman aged 18-29 years in good health and CMV-seronegative. CDR3 sequence reads: CASSYWLGLGSDEQFF. The CDR3 DNA is TGTGCCAGCAGTTACTGGCTGGGACTAGGCTCGGATGAGCAGTTCTTC.